This T cell receptor (beta chain) originates from a study of CD8 T cells in Susac syndrome. Reverse transcription of about 0.5 to 1 ug RNA used random hexamers. immunoSEQ multiplex PCR amplified TCR beta CDR3 across 54 Vbeta, 13 Jbeta. Via MiXCR, TCRdb re-called the immunoSEQ multiplex PCR reads, giving one row per CDR3 protein. This sample has 55,000 to 75,000 distinct CDR3 sequences, with 93% found just once. With regard to this clonotype: Its antigen is undetermined.

General study results and limits: In Susac patients, clonal expansion was not detected in CD4+ cells.

The sequenced sample was CD4+ T cells from PBMCs. This clonotype was obtained from a human donor with Susac syndrome.

CDR3 residues: CASSQDGQETGNTIYF. CDR3 nucleotides: TGTGCCAGCAGCCAGGATGGACAGGAGACAGGAAACACCATATATTTT. The rearrangement uses TRBV3-1 and TRBJ1-3, with 7 bases lining up with TRBD1. CDR1 is LGHDT, CDR2 YNNKEL, per germline (reference sequence). This CDR3 is built from 16 residues. The V segment lost 3 bases and the J segment 4 bases; nucleotides outside the gene matches: 9.